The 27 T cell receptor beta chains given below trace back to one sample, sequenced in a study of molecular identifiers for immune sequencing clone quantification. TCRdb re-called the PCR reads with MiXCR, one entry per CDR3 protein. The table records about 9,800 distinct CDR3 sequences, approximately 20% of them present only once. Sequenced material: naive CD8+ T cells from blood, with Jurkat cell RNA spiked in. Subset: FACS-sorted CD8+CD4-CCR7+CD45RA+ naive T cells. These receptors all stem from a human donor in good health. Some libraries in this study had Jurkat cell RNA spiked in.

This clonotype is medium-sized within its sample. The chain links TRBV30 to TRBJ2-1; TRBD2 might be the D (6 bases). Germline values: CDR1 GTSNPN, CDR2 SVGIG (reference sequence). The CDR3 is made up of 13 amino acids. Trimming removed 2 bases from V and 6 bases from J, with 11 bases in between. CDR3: CAWSRSSGNEQFF. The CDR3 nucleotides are TGTGCCTGGAGTAGGAGTAGCGGCAATGAGCAGTTCTTC.

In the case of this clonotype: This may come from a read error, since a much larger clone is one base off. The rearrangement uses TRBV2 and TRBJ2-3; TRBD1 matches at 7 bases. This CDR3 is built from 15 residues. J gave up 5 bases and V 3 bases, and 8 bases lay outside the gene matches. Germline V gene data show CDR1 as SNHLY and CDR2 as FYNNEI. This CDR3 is CASSEETGWIDTQYF. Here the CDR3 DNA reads TGTGCCAGCAGTGAGGAGACAGGGTGGATAGATACGCAGTATTTT.

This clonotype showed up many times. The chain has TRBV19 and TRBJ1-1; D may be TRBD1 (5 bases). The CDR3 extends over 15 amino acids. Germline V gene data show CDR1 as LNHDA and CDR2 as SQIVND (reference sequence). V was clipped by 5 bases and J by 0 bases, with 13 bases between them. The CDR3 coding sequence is TGTGCCAGTAGTCCGACAGCATTCTTGAACACTGAAGCTTTCTTT. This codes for CASSPTAFLNTEAFF.

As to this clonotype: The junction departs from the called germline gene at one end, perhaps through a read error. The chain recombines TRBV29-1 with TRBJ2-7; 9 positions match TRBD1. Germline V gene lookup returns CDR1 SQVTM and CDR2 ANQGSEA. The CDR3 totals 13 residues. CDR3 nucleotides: TGCAGCGTTGGCCTGGGACAGGGCTGCGAGCAGTGCTTC. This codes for CSVGLGQGCEQCF.

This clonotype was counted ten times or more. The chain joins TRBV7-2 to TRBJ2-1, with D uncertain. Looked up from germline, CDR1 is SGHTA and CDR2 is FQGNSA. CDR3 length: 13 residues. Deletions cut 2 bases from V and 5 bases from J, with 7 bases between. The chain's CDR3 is CASSLQTHNEQFF. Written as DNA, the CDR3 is TGTGCCAGCAGCTTACAGACCCACAATGAGCAGTTCTTC.

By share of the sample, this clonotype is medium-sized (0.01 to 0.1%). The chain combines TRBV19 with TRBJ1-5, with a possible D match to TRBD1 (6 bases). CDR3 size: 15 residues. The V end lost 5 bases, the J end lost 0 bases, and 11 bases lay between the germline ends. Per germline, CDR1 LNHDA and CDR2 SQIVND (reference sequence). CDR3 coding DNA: TGTGCCAGTAGTTGGGGGGGGCGTAGCAATCAGCCCCAGCATTTT. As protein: CASSWGGRSNQPQHF.

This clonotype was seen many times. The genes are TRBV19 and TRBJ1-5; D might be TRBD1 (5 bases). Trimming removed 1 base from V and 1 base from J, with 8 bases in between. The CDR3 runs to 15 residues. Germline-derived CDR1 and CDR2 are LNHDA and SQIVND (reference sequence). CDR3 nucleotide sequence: TGTGCCAGTAGTATAGGGACAAGGAGCAATCAGCCCCAGCATTTT. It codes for CASSIGTRSNQPQHF.

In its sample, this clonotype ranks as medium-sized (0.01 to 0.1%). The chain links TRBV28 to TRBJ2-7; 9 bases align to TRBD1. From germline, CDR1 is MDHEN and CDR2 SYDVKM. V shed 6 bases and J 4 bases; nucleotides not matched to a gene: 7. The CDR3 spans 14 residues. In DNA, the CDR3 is TGTGCCAGCAGCTTGGCCGGGACAGGGTACGAGCAGTACTTC. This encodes CASSLAGTGYEQYF. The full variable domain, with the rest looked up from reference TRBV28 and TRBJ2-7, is DVKVTQSSRYLVKRTGEKVFLECVQDMDHENMFWYRQDPGLGLRLIYFSYDVKMKEKGDIPEGYSVSREKKERFSLILESASTNQTSMYLCASSLAGTGYEQYFGPGTRLTVT.

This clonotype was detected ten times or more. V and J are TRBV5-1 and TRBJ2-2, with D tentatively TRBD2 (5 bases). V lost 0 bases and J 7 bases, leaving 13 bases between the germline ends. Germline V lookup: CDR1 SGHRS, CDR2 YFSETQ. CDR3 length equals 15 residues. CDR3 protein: CASSLGTGFFGELFF. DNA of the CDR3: TGCGCCAGCAGCTTGGGGACTGGCTTCTTCGGGGAGCTGTTTTTT.

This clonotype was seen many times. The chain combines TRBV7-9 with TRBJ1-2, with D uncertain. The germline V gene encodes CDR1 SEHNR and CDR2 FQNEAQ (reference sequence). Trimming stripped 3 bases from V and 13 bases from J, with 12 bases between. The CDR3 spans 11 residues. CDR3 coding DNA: TGTGCCAGCAGCTTTGACCCTTCCCGCACCTTC. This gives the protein CASSFDPSRTF.

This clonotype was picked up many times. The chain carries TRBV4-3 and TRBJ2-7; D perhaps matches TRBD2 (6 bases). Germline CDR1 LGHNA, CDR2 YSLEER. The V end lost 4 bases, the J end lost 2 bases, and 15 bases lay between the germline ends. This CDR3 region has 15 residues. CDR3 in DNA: TGCGCCAGCAGCCCCGCGGCGGGATCCCCCTACGAGCAGTACTTC. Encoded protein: CASSPAAGSPYEQYF.

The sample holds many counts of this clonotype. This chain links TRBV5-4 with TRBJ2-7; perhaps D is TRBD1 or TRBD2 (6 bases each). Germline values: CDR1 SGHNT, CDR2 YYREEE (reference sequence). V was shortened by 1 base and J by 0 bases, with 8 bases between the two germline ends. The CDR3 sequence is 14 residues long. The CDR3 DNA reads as TGTGCCAGCAGCTTGTGGGGGGCCTCCTACGAGCAGTACTTC. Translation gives CASSLWGASYEQYF.

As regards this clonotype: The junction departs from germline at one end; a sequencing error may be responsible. Written as DNA, the CDR3 is TGCGCCAGCAGCTACCTGGCGGAGGTCGCCTACGAGCAGTACTTC. It codes for CASSYLAEVAYEQYF. V usage is TRBV5-4 and J usage is TRBJ2-7; maybe TRBD2 (5 bases). Germline assignment: CDR1 SGHNT and CDR2 YYREEE (reference sequence). The CDR3 covers 15 residues. Complete variable domain (other parts from reference TRBV5-4 and TRBJ2-7): ETGVTQSPTHLIKTRGQQVTLRCSSQSGHNTVSWYQQALGQGPQFIFQYYREEENGRGNFPPRFSGLQFPNYSSELNVNALELDDSALYLCASSYLAEVAYEQYFGPGTRLTVT.

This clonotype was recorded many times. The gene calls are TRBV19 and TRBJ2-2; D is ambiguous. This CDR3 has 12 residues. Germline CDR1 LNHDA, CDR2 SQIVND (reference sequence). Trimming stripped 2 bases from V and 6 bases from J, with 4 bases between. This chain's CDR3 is CASSIIPGELFF. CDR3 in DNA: TGTGCCAGTAGTATAATCCCCGGGGAGCTGTTTTTT.

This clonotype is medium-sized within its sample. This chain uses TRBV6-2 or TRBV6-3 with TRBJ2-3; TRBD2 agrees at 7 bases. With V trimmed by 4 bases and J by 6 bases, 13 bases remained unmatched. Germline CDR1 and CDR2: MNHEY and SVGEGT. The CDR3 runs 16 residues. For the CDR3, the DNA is TGTGCCAGCAGTTCCCCTGGGGGGGAATTGGGGGATACGCAGTATTTT. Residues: CASSSPGGELGDTQYF.

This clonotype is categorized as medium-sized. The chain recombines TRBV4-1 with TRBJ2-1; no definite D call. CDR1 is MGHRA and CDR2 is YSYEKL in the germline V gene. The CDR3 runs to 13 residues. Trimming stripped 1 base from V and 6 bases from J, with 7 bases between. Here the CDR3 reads CASSQVGINEQFF. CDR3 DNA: TGCGCCAGCAGCCAAGTAGGGATCAATGAGCAGTTCTTC.

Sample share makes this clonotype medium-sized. The DNA for the CDR3 is TGTGCCAGCAGCTTAAGTTGGGTCATGAACACTGAAGCTTTCTTT. Translation: CASSLSWVMNTEAFF. The chain is built from TRBV11-2 and TRBJ1-1; D unresolved. The length of the CDR3 is 15 residues. CDR1 and CDR2 (germline): SGHAT, FQNNGV. Trimming removed 2 bases at V and 0 bases at J, with 10 bases between.

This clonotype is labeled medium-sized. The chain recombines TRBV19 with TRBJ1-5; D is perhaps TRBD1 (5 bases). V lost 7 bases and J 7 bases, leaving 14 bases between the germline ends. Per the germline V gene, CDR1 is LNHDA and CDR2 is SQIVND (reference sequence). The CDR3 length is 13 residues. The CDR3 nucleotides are TGTGCCAGTACCATTGGGGGGTTACAGCCCCAGCATTTT. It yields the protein CASTIGGLQPQHF.

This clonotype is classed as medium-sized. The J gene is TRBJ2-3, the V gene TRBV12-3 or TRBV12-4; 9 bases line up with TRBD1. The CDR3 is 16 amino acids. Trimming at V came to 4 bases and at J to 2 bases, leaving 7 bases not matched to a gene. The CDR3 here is CASSSTGTGSTDTQYF. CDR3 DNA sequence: TGTGCCAGCAGTTCTACCGGGACAGGGTCCACAGATACGCAGTATTTT.

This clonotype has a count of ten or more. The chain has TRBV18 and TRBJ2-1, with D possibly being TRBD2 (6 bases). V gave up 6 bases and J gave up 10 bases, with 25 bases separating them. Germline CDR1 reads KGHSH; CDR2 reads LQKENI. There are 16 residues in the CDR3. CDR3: CASSVIRDSPPGEQFF. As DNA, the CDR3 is TGTGCCAGCTCGGTTATCCGGGACTCCCCCCCAGGGGAGCAGTTCTTC.

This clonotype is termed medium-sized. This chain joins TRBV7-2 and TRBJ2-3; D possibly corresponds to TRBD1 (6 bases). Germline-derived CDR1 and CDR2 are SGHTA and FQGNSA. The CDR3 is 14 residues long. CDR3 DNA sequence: TGTGCTACAGTGACAGGAACGAACCCAGATACGCAGTATTTT. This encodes CATVTGTNPDTQYF.

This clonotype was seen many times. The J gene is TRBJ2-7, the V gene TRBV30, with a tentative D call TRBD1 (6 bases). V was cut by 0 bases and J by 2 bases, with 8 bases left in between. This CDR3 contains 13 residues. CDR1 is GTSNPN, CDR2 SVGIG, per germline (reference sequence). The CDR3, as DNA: TGTGCCTGGAGTGTGGGGGCCACCTACGAGCAGTACTTC. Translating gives CAWSVGATYEQYF.

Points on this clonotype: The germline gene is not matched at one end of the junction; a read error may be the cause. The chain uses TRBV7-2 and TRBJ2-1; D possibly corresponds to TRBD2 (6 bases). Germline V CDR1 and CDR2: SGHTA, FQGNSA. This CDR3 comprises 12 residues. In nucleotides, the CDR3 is TGTGCCAGCAGCTTAGGGGACTCCCTTCTTCTCTTC. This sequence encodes CASSLGDSLLLF.

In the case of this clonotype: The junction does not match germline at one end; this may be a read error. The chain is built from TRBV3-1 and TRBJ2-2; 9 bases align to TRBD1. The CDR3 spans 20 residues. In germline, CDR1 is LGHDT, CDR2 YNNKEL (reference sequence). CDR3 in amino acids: CASSQERMDRGPHRTGELVF. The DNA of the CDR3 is TGTGCCAGCAGCCAAGAGAGAATGGACAGGGGTCCCCATAGGACCGGGGAGCTGGTTTTT.

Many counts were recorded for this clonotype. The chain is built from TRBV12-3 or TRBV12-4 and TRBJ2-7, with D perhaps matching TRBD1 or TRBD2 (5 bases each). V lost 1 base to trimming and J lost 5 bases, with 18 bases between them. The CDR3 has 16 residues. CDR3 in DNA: TGTGCCAGCAGTTTAGATTTTGGTTGGGGGAAGAACGAGCAGTACTTC. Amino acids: CASSLDFGWGKNEQYF.

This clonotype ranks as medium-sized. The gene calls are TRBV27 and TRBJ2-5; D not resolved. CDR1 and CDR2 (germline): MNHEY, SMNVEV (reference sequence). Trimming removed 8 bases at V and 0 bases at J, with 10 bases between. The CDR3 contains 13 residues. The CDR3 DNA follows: TGTGCCAGCTCCCCCCGGGACCAAGAGACCCAGTACTTC. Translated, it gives CASSPRDQETQYF.

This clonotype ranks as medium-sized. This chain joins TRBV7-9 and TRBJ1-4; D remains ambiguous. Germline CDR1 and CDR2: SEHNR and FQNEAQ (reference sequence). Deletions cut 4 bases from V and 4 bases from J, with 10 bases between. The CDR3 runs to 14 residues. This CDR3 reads CASSWDRFNEKLFF. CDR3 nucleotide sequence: TGTGCCAGCAGCTGGGATAGGTTTAATGAAAAACTGTTTTTT. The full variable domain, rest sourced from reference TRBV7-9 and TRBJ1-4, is DTGVSQNPRHKITKRGQNVTFRCDPISEHNRLYWYRQTLGQGPEFLTYFQNEAQLEKSRLLSDRFSAERPKGSFSTLEIQRTEQGDSAMYLCASSWDRFNEKLFFGSGTQLSVL.